This record covers a single TCR beta chain. Its antigen is not known. This specimen comes from a study of T cells after posttransplantation cyclophosphamide. The CDR3 has 17 amino acids. Germline V gives CDR1 MNHEY, CDR2 SMNVEV (reference sequence). The trim removed 3 bases at V and 3 bases at J, leaving 10 bases unmatched. The study, taken as a whole, reports: Later blood repertoires were often dominated by clones from the donor CD8+ memory compartment. TRB overlap between skin or GI tissue T cells and blood was limited. TRB clonality was highly associated with recipient CMV seropositivity and reactivation.

Produced via immunoSEQ multiplex PCR; TCRdb's table is partial and in-frame only. In the table there are about 47,000 clones, around nine tenths of which are singletons. Peripheral blood was collected from the related graft donor on the marrow donation day. The V call is TRBV27, the J call TRBJ2-5, with TRBD2 identical over 10 bases. Specimen: PBMCs. This TCR was recovered from a woman aged 45-65 years in good health and a related stem cell transplant donor. CDR3 DNA sequence: TGTGCCAGCAGTTTGTCCTTAGGACTAGCGGATAAAGAGACCCAGTACTTC. This codes for CASSLSLGLADKETQYF.